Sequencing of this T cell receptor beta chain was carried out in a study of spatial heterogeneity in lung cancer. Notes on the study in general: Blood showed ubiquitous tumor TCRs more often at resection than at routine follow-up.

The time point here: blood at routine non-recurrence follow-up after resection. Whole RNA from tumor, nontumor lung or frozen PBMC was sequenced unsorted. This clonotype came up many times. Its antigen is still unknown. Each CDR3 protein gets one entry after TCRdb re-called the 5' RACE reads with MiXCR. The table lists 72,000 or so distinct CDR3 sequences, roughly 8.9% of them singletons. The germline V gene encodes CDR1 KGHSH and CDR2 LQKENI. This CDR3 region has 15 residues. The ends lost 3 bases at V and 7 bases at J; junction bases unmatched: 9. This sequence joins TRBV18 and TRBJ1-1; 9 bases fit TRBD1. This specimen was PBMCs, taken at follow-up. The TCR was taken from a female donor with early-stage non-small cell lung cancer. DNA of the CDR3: TGTGCCAGCTCACCGCTGGACAGGGGAAGGAGTGAAGCTTTCTTT. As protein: CASSPLDRGRSEAFF. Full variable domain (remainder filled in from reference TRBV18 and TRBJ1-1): NAGVMQNPRHLVRRRGQEARLRCSPMKGHSHVYWYRQLPEEGLKFMVYLQKENIIDESGMPKERFSAEFPKEGPSILRIQQVVRGDSAAYFCASSPLDRGRSEAFFGQGTRLTVV.